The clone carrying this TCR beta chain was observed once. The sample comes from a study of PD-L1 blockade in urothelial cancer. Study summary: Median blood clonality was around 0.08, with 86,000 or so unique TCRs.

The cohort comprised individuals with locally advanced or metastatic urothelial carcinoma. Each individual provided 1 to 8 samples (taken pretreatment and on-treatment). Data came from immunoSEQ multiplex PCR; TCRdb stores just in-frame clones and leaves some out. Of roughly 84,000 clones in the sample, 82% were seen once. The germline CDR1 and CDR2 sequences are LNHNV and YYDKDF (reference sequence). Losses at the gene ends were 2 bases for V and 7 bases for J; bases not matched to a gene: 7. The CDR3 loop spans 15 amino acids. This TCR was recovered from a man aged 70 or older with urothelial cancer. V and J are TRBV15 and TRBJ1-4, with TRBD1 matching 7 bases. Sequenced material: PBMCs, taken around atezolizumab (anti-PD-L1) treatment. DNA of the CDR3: TGTGCCACCAGCAGATCATTACAGGGGAGTGAAAAACTGTTTTTT. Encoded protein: CATSRSLQGSEKLFF.